Sequencing of this TCR beta chain was carried out in a study of T cell repertoires in cytomegalovirus infection (dated by TCRdb to the late 2010s). General notes on the study: Recently identified HLA-C-restricted CMV epitopes, whose presentation resists viral immunomodulation, were targeted by peptide stimulations together with well-studied HLA-B-restricted epitopes. The HLA type of each donor mattered for the analysis, because public TCR beta signatures pointed to carriage of CMV infection along with the matching HLA type. The paper's findings and limits, for the study overall: Cumulative frequency of public TCR beta family members discriminated carriers of CMV infection plus the relevant HLA type in this cohort and an independent roughly 320-donor cohort. In the ex vivo response, HLA-C-restricted CMV-specific TCR beta clonotypes were dominant, and in two of eight donors the single most frequent clonotype came from this HLA-C-restricted group.

Taken from the germline V gene, the CDR1 and CDR2 loops are SGHTS and YDEGEE. The CDR3 runs 16 amino acids, cysteine and phenylalanine included. The retained sequence is limited to the CDR3, 48 bases, with the frame set at the first base. Trimming leaves V shorter by 4 bases and J shorter by 4 bases, with the junction holding 11 bases beyond the gene matches. Sample treatment or condition, as interpreted from the label and publication: in vitro stimulation with specific CMV peptide epitopes to enrich CMV-specific T cells. The sample holds a few counts of this clonotype. No antigen is known for it. Base qualities are not provided; no much larger clone lies one nucleotide away. The sequencing machine was an Illumina HiSeq 1500. In-frame beta chains were kept once TCRdb had trimmed the public reads at Q25 with fastp and called clones with MiXCR. Rows with one shared CDR3 protein collapse into an entry with the most common genes and DNA. Here the sample has tens of thousands of distinct CDR3 sequences; about 48% occur a single time. Together, the top ten hold approximately 90% of the sample.

The sequence is built from TRBV5-8 and TRBJ1-2; 9 central nucleotides agree with TRBD1. This clonotype was obtained from a human donor in good health (CMV status not recorded). Some clones in this sample may be carry-over from other donors' samples. Sample: CD8+ T cells from cultured PBMCs, taken from culture after CMV antigen stimulation. The DNA sequence follows: TGTGCCAGCAGCCTAAACTGGGACAGGGAAAGCTATGGCTACACCTTC. Protein translation: CASSLNWDRESYGYTF. The CDR3 plus the reference TRBV5-8 and TRBJ1-2 genes for the other parts give the full variable domain: EAGVTQSPTHLIKTRGQQATLRCSPISGHTSVYWYQQALGLGLQFLLWYDEGEERNRGNFPPRFSGRQFPNYSSELNVNALELEDSALYLCASSLNWDRESYGYTFGSGTRLTVV.